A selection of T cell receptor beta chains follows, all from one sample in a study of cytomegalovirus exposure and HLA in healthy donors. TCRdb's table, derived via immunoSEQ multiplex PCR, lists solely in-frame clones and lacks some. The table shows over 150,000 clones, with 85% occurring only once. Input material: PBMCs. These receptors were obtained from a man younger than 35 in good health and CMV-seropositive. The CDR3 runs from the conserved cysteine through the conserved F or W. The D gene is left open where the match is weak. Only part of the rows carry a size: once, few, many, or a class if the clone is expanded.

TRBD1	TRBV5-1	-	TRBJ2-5	CASHPGQGAETQYF	TGCGCTTCTCACCCGGGACAGGGGGCAGAGACCCAGTACTTC
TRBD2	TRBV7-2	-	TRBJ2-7	CASSLVYQAGEQYF	TGTGCCAGCAGCTTAGTGTACCAAGCGGGGGAGCAGTACTTC
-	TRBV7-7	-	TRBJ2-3	CASSLLGATDTQYF	TGTGCCAGCAGCTTACTGGGGGCCACAGATACGCAGTATTTT
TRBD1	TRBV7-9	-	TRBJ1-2	CASSEGQGAIIGGYTF	TGTGCCAGCAGCGAGGGACAGGGGGCTATTATCGGTGGCTACACCTTC
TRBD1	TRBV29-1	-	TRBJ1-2	CSVERLDRGKDGYTF	TGCAGCGTTGAAAGGTTGGACAGGGGGAAGGACGGCTACACCTTC
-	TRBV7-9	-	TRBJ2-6	CAIPSPSGANVLTF	TGTGCCATCCCGAGTCCTTCTGGGGCCAACGTCCTGACTTTC
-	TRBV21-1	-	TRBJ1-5	CASSEDRAHQPQHF	TGTGCCAGCAGCGAGGACAGGGCGCATCAGCCCCAGCATTTT
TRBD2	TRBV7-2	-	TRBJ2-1	CASSSGLAGGNEQFF	TGTGCCAGCAGCTCGGGACTAGCGGGGGGAAATGAGCAGTTCTTC
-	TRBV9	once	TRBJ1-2	CASLRQNYGYTF	TGTGCCAGCCTTCGACAGAACTATGGCTACACCTTC
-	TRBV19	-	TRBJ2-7	CASLGDEQYF	TGTGCCAGTTTAGGGGACGAGCAGTACTTC
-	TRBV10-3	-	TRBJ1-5	CAISETVAGQPQHF	TGTGCCATCAGTGAGACAGTTGCGGGTCAGCCCCAGCATTTT
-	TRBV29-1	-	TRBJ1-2	CSVEGQYYGYTF	TGCAGCGTTGAAGGACAGTACTATGGCTACACCTTC
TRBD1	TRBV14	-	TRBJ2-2	CASGQGITGELFF	TGTGCCAGCGGACAGGGGATCACCGGGGAGCTGTTTTTT
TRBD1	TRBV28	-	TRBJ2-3	CASSLDRGATDTQYF	TGTGCCAGCAGTTTGGACAGGGGAGCCACAGATACGCAGTATTTT
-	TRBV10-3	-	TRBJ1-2	CAISDASLINTHGYTF	TGTGCCATCAGTGATGCGTCCCTGATAAATACCCATGGCTACACCTTC
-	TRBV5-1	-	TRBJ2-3	CASSLQGRRGGADTQYF	TGCGCCAGCAGCTTGCAGGGCAGGCGGGGTGGGGCAGATACGCAGTATTTT
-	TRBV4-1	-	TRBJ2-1	CASSQEGGVSYNEQFF	TGCGCCAGCAGCCAAGAAGGAGGAGTATCCTACAATGAGCAGTTCTTC
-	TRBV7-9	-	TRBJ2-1	CASSRPSHSYNEQFF	TGTGCCAGCAGCCGCCCGAGCCACTCCTACAATGAGCAGTTCTTC
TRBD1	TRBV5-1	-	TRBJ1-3	CASSWGQASSGNTIYF	TGCGCCAGCAGCTGGGGACAGGCATCCTCTGGAAACACCATATATTTT
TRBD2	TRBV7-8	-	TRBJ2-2	CASSNTPSASGNTGELFF	TGTGCCAGCAGCAATACCCCCTCTGCTAGCGGGAACACCGGGGAGCTGTTTTTT
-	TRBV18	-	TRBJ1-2	CASSPMKEWSYTF	TGTGCCAGCTCACCAATGAAGGAGTGGAGCTACACCTTC
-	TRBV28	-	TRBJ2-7	CASSSRAARREQYF	TGTGCCAGCAGTTCGCGAGCGGCCCGCCGTGAGCAGTACTTC
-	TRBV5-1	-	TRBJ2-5	CASSSPGGLGETQYF	TGCGCCAGCAGCTCACCGGGGGGCCTCGGGGAGACCCAGTACTTC
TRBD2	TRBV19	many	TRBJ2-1	CASSIEPPGLAGVVNEQFF	TGTGCCAGTAGTATAGAGCCCCCTGGGCTAGCGGGAGTGGTGAATGAGCAGTTCTTC
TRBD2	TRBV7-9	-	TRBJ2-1	CASSPRGLAGVDEQFF	TGTGCCAGCAGCCCAAGGGGACTAGCGGGAGTCGATGAGCAGTTCTTC
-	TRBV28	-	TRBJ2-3	CASTKGGASDTQYF	TGTGCCAGCACCAAGGGGGGGGCCTCAGATACGCAGTATTTT
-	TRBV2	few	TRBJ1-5	CASTPGAHVQPQHF	TGTGCCAGCACTCCAGGGGCCCACGTTCAGCCCCAGCATTTT
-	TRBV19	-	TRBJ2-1	CASSMVSRGEQFF	TGTGCCAGTAGTATGGTATCGCGGGGTGAGCAGTTCTTC
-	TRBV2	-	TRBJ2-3	CASSVREQNTQYF	TGTGCCAGCAGTGTACGGGAGCAAAATACGCAGTATTTT